The TCR beta chain described here comes from a study of shared clonotypes between healthy human individuals. Looking at the study overall: Donor ages ranged 18 to 49 years: a couple of women, a few men. Three CD4 naive, three CD4 memory, two CD8 naive and one CD8 memory plate were used per donor.

CDR1 is MGHRA, CDR2 YSYEKL, per germline. V lost 0 bases, J lost 0 bases, and 9 bases lay in between. This CDR3 has 15 residues. Using immunoSEQ multiplex PCR, the repertoire was profiled, and TCRdb retains in-frame clones only, with some absent. Of under 1 million clones listed, about 97% are singletons. CD45RO-negative, CCR7-positively selected cells formed the naive CD8 fraction, excluding terminally differentiated effector memory CD45RA+ cells. Sequenced material: naive CD8+ T cells sorted from blood. The sequence derives from a man between 25 and 39 years old in good health. The chain employs TRBV4-1 and TRBJ2-7; D perhaps matches TRBD1 (6 bases). The CDR3 DNA sequence: TGCGCCAGCAGCCAAGAGGACAGAAGCTCCTACGAGCAGTACTTC. Residues: CASSQEDRSSYEQYF.